Each of the 8 T cell receptor beta chains below was sequenced from the same sample in a study of cytomegalovirus exposure and HLA in healthy donors. It was with 60 Vbeta and 13 Jbeta primers that the PCR ran. Repertoires were generated with immunoSEQ multiplex PCR, while TCRdb's copy carries only in-frame clones and drops some. The specimen's table records approximately 80,000 clones. The specimen was PBMCs. The receptors originated from a woman aged 25 to 39 in good health and CMV-seronegative.

CDR3 nucleotide sequence: TGTGCCAGCAGTCGACAGATGAACACTGAAGCTTTCTTT. Its translation: CASSRQMNTEAFF. This chain links TRBV6-5 with TRBJ1-1; TRBD1 is a possible D gene (5 bases). The CDR3 contains 13 residues. Trimming pared 5 bases from V and 0 bases from J, leaving 7 bases between. Looked up from germline, CDR1 is MNHEY and CDR2 is SVGAGI.

The V and J genes are TRBV2 and TRBJ1-1; 10 bases match TRBD1. Losses at the gene ends were 4 bases for V and 10 bases for J; bases not matched to a gene: 6. Looked up from germline, CDR1 is SNHLY and CDR2 is FYNNEI. The CDR3 is made up of 13 amino acids. The CDR3 is CASSGGTGVRAFF. Written as DNA, the CDR3 is TGTGCCAGCAGTGGCGGGACAGGGGTGAGAGCTTTCTTT. Complete variable domain (other parts from reference TRBV2 and TRBJ1-1): EPEVTQTPSHQVTQMGQEVILRCVPISNHLYFYWYRQILGQKVEFLVSFYNNEISEKSEIFDDQFSVERPDGSNFTLKIRSTKLEDSAMYFCASSGGTGVRAFFGQGTRLTVV.

The rearrangement links TRBV5-6 to TRBJ1-2; 8 bases line up with TRBD1. The CDR3 has 15 amino acids. Looked up from germline, CDR1 is SGHDT and CDR2 is YYEEEE. V shed 4 bases and J 0 bases; nucleotides not matched to a gene: 5. The CDR3: CASSLGTGANYGYTF. CDR3 sequence (DNA): TGTGCCAGCAGCCTCGGGACAGGAGCTAACTATGGCTACACCTTC.

V is TRBV6-5 and J is TRBJ2-1; D perhaps matches TRBD1 (5 bases). Germline assignment: CDR1 MNHEY and CDR2 SVGAGI. The CDR3 totals 12 residues. The V end was cut by 5 bases, the J end by 8 bases, with 10 bases between. DNA for the CDR3: TGTGCCAGCAGTCCCCAGGGTGATGAGCAGTTCTTC. It encodes CASSPQGDEQFF.

The chain employs TRBV5-4 and TRBJ2-1; 10 bases align to TRBD2. Germline V CDR1 and CDR2: SGHNT, YYREEE (reference sequence). The CDR3 totals 14 residues. V was clipped by 4 bases and J by 7 bases; unmatched bases: 5. CDR3 amino acids: CASSNPGLANEQFF. In nucleotides, the CDR3 is TGTGCCAGCAGCAACCCGGGACTAGCGAATGAGCAGTTCTTC.

This chain connects TRBV6-6 to TRBJ1-2, with D perhaps matching TRBD1 (5 bases). Trimming took off 5 bases at V and 1 base at J, with 8 bases between the two ends. The CDR3 spans 13 residues. Germline V gene sequence: CDR1 MNHNY, CDR2 SVGAGI (reference sequence). The CDR3 sequence: CASSKTDNYGYTF. The CDR3 region has the DNA TGTGCCAGCAGTAAGACAGATAACTATGGCTACACCTTC.

V is TRBV5-4 and J is TRBJ2-1; perhaps TRBD2 as D (6 bases). The CDR3 sequence is 13 residues long. Between the trimmed V and J ends, which lost 4 bases and 6 bases, there was a span of 11 bases. Per the germline V gene, CDR1 is SGHNT and CDR2 is YYREEE (reference sequence). The CDR3 loop is CASSPLTSNEQFF. The CDR3 DNA reads as TGTGCCAGCAGCCCACTGACTAGCAATGAGCAGTTCTTC.

The chain carries TRBV7-2 and TRBJ1-2, with D unclear. Trimming left V 1 base short and J 8 bases short, with 14 bases between. This CDR3 spans 14 amino acids. Germline lookup yields CDR1 SGHTA and CDR2 FQGNSA. The DNA of the CDR3 is TGTGCCAGCAGCTTAGGCCGGGAGTCCCAGGGCTACACCTTC. Translating gives CASSLGRESQGYTF.